This record concerns one T cell receptor (beta chain) sequence. Some clones are missing from TCRdb's copy, which holds only in-frame ones; the method was immunoSEQ multiplex PCR. The table has around 60,000 clones, approximately 84% seen once. This sample was included in a study of blood T cell repertoires in COVID-19. The wider study: T cells, B-cell-depleted T cells, or PBMCs supplied cDNA or gDNA.

Germline V gene lookup returns CDR1 LNHDA and CDR2 SQIVND (reference sequence). This CDR3 spans 12 amino acids. The V end was cut by 7 bases, the J end by 5 bases, with 11 bases between. V usage is TRBV19 and J usage is TRBJ1-2, with a tentative D call TRBD1 (6 bases). The clonotype comes from a man aged 55-75 years with COVID-19, enrolled during active disease. Sequenced input: peripheral blood. The CDR3 nucleotides read TGTGCCAGTAAACAGGGTTTGTATGGCTACACCTTC. As protein: CASKQGLYGYTF.